These 9 T cell receptor beta chains were all obtained from the same sample, sequenced in a study of T cell responses to AZD1222 COVID-19 vaccine. TCRdb's table, derived via immunoSEQ multiplex PCR, lists solely in-frame clones and lacks some. The sample contains 150,000 to 180,000 clones, about 92% of which appear only once. The material sequenced was peripheral blood, taken on day 0 of AZD1222 vaccination. The receptors were gathered from an adult in good health.

This chain connects TRBV18 to TRBJ1-2, with 8 bases identical to TRBD1. This CDR3 region has 16 residues. J gave up 6 bases and V 4 bases, and 13 bases lay outside the gene matches. Looked up from germline, CDR1 is KGHSH and CDR2 is LQKENI. The CDR3 sequence: CASSQGQASAGDGYTF. CDR3 sequence (DNA): TGTGCCAGCTCACAGGGACAGGCCAGCGCAGGAGATGGCTACACCTTC.

The chain links TRBV4-2 to TRBJ2-5; 8 bases are shared with TRBD2. The trim removed 1 base at V and 3 bases at J, leaving 10 bases unmatched. Germline loops: CDR1 LGHNA, CDR2 YNFKEQ. CDR3 length equals 17 residues. CDR3 amino acids: CASSQVKAGALEETQYF. The CDR3 DNA follows: TGTGCCAGCAGCCAAGTTAAAGCGGGAGCGCTAGAAGAGACCCAGTACTTC.

The genes are TRBV18 and TRBJ1-4; no definite D call. Germline V gives CDR1 KGHSH, CDR2 LQKENI. The CDR3 has 16 amino acids. V gave up 1 base and J gave up 0 bases, with 9 bases separating them. The DNA for the CDR3 is TGTGCCAGCTCACCACTTTACAGAGCAACTAATGAAAAACTGTTTTTT. Translated: CASSPLYRATNEKLFF.

The chain joins TRBV3-1 (or the pseudogene TRBV3-2) to TRBJ1-6, with D possibly being TRBD1 (5 bases). Per the germline V gene, CDR1 is LGHDT and CDR2 is YNNKEL (reference sequence). V was clipped by 7 bases and J by 9 bases, with 16 bases between them. The CDR3 consists of 14 residues. Written as DNA, the CDR3 is TGTGCCAGCAACTTTTTTGGGGACGGTTCACCCCTCCACTTT. Encoded protein: CASNFFGDGSPLHF.

J is TRBJ2-7 and V is TRBV19, with TRBD2 matching over 12 bases. J gave up 6 bases and V 4 bases, and 16 bases lay outside the gene matches. Germline lookup yields CDR1 LNHDA and CDR2 SQIVND (reference sequence). CDR3 length: 18 residues. CDR3 amino acids: CASSTPPKLAGGPSEQYF. The CDR3 DNA follows: TGTGCCAGTAGTACCCCCCCCAAACTAGCGGGAGGCCCTTCCGAGCAGTACTTC.

The chain combines TRBV18 with TRBJ1-3; D gene ambiguous. V lost 2 bases and J lost 0, with 2 bases in between. The germline gives CDR1 KGHSH, CDR2 LQKENI. The length of the CDR3 is 13 residues. The CDR3 region is CASSPTSGNTIYF. DNA for the CDR3: TGTGCCAGCTCACCAACCTCTGGAAACACCATATATTTT.

The gene calls are TRBV11-3 and TRBJ1-2; D ambiguous. The germline V and J ends were trimmed by 0 bases and 5 bases, with 13 bases remaining between them. CDR1 SGHNT and CDR2 YENEEA come from the germline V gene. The CDR3 covers 15 residues. In nucleotides, the CDR3 is TGTGCCAGCAGCTTAGAAACCGGCAAACAATATGGCTACACCTTC. This encodes CASSLETGKQYGYTF.

This chain uses TRBV30 with TRBJ2-3; tentative D call: TRBD2 (6 bases). V dropped 0 bases and J dropped 0 bases, with 10 bases sitting between them. Germline V lookup: CDR1 GTSNPN, CDR2 SVGIG (reference sequence). This CDR3 region has 15 residues. The CDR3 DNA reads TGTGCCTGGAGTGTGTTGCGGGGAAGCACAGATACGCAGTATTTT. Translation gives CAWSVLRGSTDTQYF.

CDR3 sequence (DNA): TGCAGCGTTGAAGACACCGGGACAGGAGATGAAGCTTTCTTT. Translated: CSVEDTGTGDEAFF. The V gene is TRBV29-1, the J gene TRBJ1-1, with 8 bases lining up with TRBD1. The CDR3 sequence is 14 residues long. Looked up from germline, CDR1 is SQVTM and CDR2 is ANQGSEA. V lost 0 bases and J lost 7; bases outside the gene matches: 7. Filled out from reference TRBV29-1 and TRBJ1-1, the complete variable domain reads SAVISQKPSRDICQRGTSLTIQCQVDSQVTMMFWYRQQPGQSLTLIATANQGSEATYESGFVIDKFPISRPNLTFSTLTVSNMSPEDSSIYLCSVEDTGTGDEAFFGQGTRLTVV.